What follows are 26 T cell receptor beta chains derived from one specimen sequenced in a study of breast tumors, draining lymph nodes, adjacent tissues. From the multiplex PCR reads, TCRdb called clonotypes with MiXCR, one entry per CDR3 protein. The table lists approximately 190,000 distinct CDR3 sequences, roughly 29% of them singletons. Axillary draining lymph nodes of breast cancer patients supplied the node samples. Specimen: axillary lymph node tissue. Receptors were obtained from a female donor with breast cancer. Some clones in this sample may be carry-over from other donors' samples.

This clonotype was detected ten times or more. The chain carries TRBV30 and TRBJ1-5, with D unclear. This CDR3 contains 13 residues. Deletions cut 2 bases from V and 9 bases from J, with 14 bases between. CDR1 is GTSNPN and CDR2 is SVGIG in the germline V gene (reference sequence). This CDR3 is CAWSLPTGRPQHF. The CDR3, as DNA: TGTGCCTGGAGTCTCCCTACCGGACGGCCCCAGCATTTT.

In its sample, this clonotype was seen many times. V and J are TRBV4-1 and TRBJ1-2; 10 nucleotides agree with TRBD1. The CDR3 has 16 amino acids. Germline values: CDR1 MGHRA, CDR2 YSYEKL. V shed 3 bases, J shed 5 bases, and the junction held 9 bases outside the gene matches. The CDR3 here is CASSHPLGDRGYGYTF. The DNA for the CDR3 is TGCGCCAGCAGCCACCCCCTCGGGGACAGGGGTTATGGCTACACCTTC.

The sample holds many counts of this clonotype. This rearrangement joins TRBV6-5 to TRBJ1-6; D gene ambiguous. CDR1 is MNHEY, CDR2 SVGAGI, per germline. The CDR3 runs to 16 residues. V was clipped by 2 bases and J by 9 bases, with 17 bases between them. CDR3 in DNA: TGTGCCAGCAGTTACGTAGGGAATCTGATGGGTTCACCCCTCCACTTT. This encodes CASSYVGNLMGSPLHF.

This clonotype was detected ten times or more. The chain recombines TRBV2 with TRBJ2-3; D might be TRBD1 (5 bases). Trimming removed 6 bases from V and 4 bases from J, with 8 bases in between. The CDR3 is 12 residues long. From germline, CDR1 is SNHLY and CDR2 FYNNEI. CDR3 loop: CASRVGADTQYF. CDR3 sequence (DNA): TGTGCCAGCAGAGTAGGGGCAGATACGCAGTATTTT.

This clonotype appeared a few times. A much larger clone is a single base away; this may be a read error. Likely a read error: the CDR3 ends without its conserved phenylalanine or tryptophan. This rearrangement joins TRBV7-6 to TRBJ2-5; D remains ambiguous. From germline, CDR1 is SGHVS and CDR2 FNYEAQ. The V gene lost 5 bases and the J gene lost 3 bases, with 13 bases spanning the gap. The CDR3 spans 14 residues. Here the CDR3 reads CASSPAVGKETQYL. CDR3 DNA sequence: TGTGCCAGCAGCCCCGCGGTGGGAAAAGAGACCCAGTACCTC.

There are many counts of this clonotype. The V call is TRBV4-2, the J call TRBJ1-2; no reliable D call. Trimming took off 1 base at V and 4 bases at J, with 13 bases between the two ends. This CDR3 region has 15 residues. The V gene's germline CDR1 is LGHNA and CDR2 YNFKEQ. DNA for the CDR3: TGTGCCAGCAGCCAAGCAGATGCAGGTATCTATGGCTACACCTTC. This codes for CASSQADAGIYGYTF.

The chain carries TRBV7-9 and TRBJ1-1; possible D gene TRBD1, 5 bases. The CDR3 is made up of 15 amino acids. With 0 bases removed from V and 7 bases from J, the gap between germline ends came to 15 bases. Germline assignment: CDR1 SEHNR and CDR2 FQNEAQ (reference sequence). The CDR3 here is CASSLALSGQGEAFF. The CDR3 DNA follows: TGTGCCAGCAGCTTAGCGTTATCGGGGCAGGGTGAAGCTTTCTTT.

About this clonotype itself: One end of the junction is discordant with germline, which a read error may explain. This sequence joins TRBV20-1 and TRBJ2-4; TRBD2 might be the D (7 bases). CDR1 is DFQATT and CDR2 is SNEGSKA in the germline V gene (reference sequence). The CDR3 totals 15 residues. In DNA form, the CDR3 reads TGCAGTGCTAGCCCTTATGGGGGGGGCGGAAACATGCAGTACTTC. This gives the protein CSASPYGGGGNMQYF.

There are many counts of this clonotype. The chain has TRBV7-2 and TRBJ2-3, with a possible D match to TRBD2 (6 bases). The V end lost 2 bases, the J end lost 0 bases, and 12 bases lay between the germline ends. Per the germline V gene, CDR1 is SGHTA and CDR2 is FQGNSA. CDR3 length equals 16 residues. In DNA form, the CDR3 reads TGTGCCAGCAGCTTATTCGGGGCGGGAAGCACAGATACGCAGTATTTT. Encoded protein: CASSLFGAGSTDTQYF.

The sample holds many counts of this clonotype. The chain joins TRBV2 to TRBJ2-3, with 8 bases matching TRBD2. J gave up 1 base and V 1 base, and 19 bases lay outside the gene matches. The CDR3 runs 21 residues. Germline loops: CDR1 SNHLY, CDR2 FYNNEI. CDR3 loop: CASSEDASGYPGGAGTDTQYF. DNA for the CDR3: TGTGCCAGCAGTGAAGACGCTAGCGGGTATCCCGGGGGGGCGGGCACAGATACGCAGTATTTT.

Comments on this clonotype: A read error may be the cause here, since a much bigger clone is one base away. The rearrangement links TRBV11-2 to TRBJ2-1; 9 bases map to TRBD2. This CDR3 comprises 13 residues. Per germline, CDR1 SGHAT and CDR2 FQNNGV. The chain's CDR3 is CVSRGLALNEQFF. CDR3 coding DNA: TGTGTCAGCAGAGGACTAGCGCTAAATGAGCAGTTCTTC. Based on the CDR3 plus reference TRBV11-2 and TRBJ2-1, the full variable domain is EAGVAQSPRYKIIEKRQSVAFWCNPISGHATLYWYQQILGQGPKLLIQFQNNGVVDDSQLPKDRFSAERLKGVDSTLKIQPAKLEDSAVYLCVSRGLALNEQFFGPGTRLTVL.

V and J are TRBV19 and TRBJ1-4; possibly TRBD1 for D (6 bases). V lost 4 bases and J 5 bases, leaving 11 bases between the germline ends. Germline CDR1 LNHDA, CDR2 SQIVND (reference sequence). The CDR3 contains 14 residues. The CDR3 loop reads CASSKGGINEKLFF. The DNA of the CDR3 is TGTGCCAGTAGTAAAGGGGGGATCAATGAAAAACTGTTTTTT.

The chain uses TRBV20-1 and TRBJ2-5; the D gene could be TRBD1 or TRBD2 (6 bases each). The CDR3 has 15 residues. CDR1 DFQATT and CDR2 SNEGSKA come from the germline V gene (reference sequence). Trimming removed 1 base from V and 5 bases from J, with 17 bases in between. The CDR3 coding sequence is TGCAGTGCTAGAGCAACCGGGGGCTCTGAGGAGACCCAGTACTTC. It is translated as CSARATGGSEETQYF.

In this sample, this clonotype turned up many times. V gene TRBV10-2 combines with J gene TRBJ2-1, with TRBD2 identical over 11 bases. J gave up 6 bases and V 8 bases, and 6 bases lay outside the gene matches. Germline V gene sequence: CDR1 WSHSY, CDR2 SAAADI. This CDR3 contains 14 residues. For the CDR3, the DNA is TGCGCCAGCGGCCTAGCGGGGGGAAGCAATGAGCAGTTCTTC. It encodes CASGLAGGSNEQFF.

The rearrangement links TRBV20-1 to TRBJ2-7; D not resolved. The length of the CDR3 is 12 residues. V was pared by 0 bases and J by 2 bases, with 5 bases between. Germline CDR1 and CDR2: DFQATT and SNEGSKA (reference sequence). CDR3 residues: CSARDAAYEQYF. The CDR3 bases are TGCAGTGCTAGAGATGCCGCCTACGAGCAGTACTTC.

This clonotype has a count of ten or more. The rearrangement joins TRBV5-1 to TRBJ1-5; D may be TRBD1 (5 bases). The CDR3 extends over 16 amino acids. Trimming stripped 1 base from V and 0 bases from J, with 11 bases between. Germline CDR1 reads SGHRS; CDR2 reads YFSETQ. The CDR3 DNA follows: TGCGCCAGCAGCTTGTTAGGGGTATATAGCAATCAGCCCCAGCATTTT. It encodes CASSLLGVYSNQPQHF.

The chain links TRBV28 to TRBJ2-1; 7 bases agree with TRBD1. V shed 6 bases, J shed 6 bases, and the junction held 8 bases outside the gene matches. This CDR3 comprises 14 residues. Germline-derived CDR1 and CDR2 are MDHEN and SYDVKM. The CDR3, as DNA: TGTGCCAGCAGCGCCGGGACAGCAAGCAATGAGCAGTTCTTC. This sequence encodes CASSAGTASNEQFF.

The sample holds a few counts of this clonotype. This may be a read error, as it is one base from a much larger clone. Written as DNA, the CDR3 is TGCAGTGCTAGTAGGGACTATAACACAGCTACGCAGTATTTT. It encodes CSASRDYNTATQYF. The V call is TRBV20-1, the J call TRBJ2-3; 7 bases are shared with TRBD2. From germline, CDR1 is DFQATT and CDR2 SNEGSKA (reference sequence). The CDR3 is 14 amino acids.

This clonotype was counted many times. The chain has TRBV9 and TRBJ2-7, with 11 bases that match TRBD1. CDR1 SGDLS and CDR2 YYNGEE come from the germline V gene. J lost 2 bases, V lost 0 bases, and 1 base had no gene match. This CDR3 is built from 15 residues. The CDR3 spells CASSVEGQGAYEQYF. CDR3 coding DNA: TGTGCCAGCAGCGTAGAGGGACAGGGGGCCTACGAGCAGTACTTC.

This clonotype was seen repeatedly, ten times or more. The V call is TRBV10-3, the J call TRBJ2-7, with TRBD2 identical over 10 bases. The length of the CDR3 is 14 residues. CDR1 and CDR2 (germline): ENHRY, SYGVKD. V lost 5 bases to trimming and J lost 2 bases; unmatched junction nucleotides: 3. CDR3 nucleotide sequence: TGTGCCATCAGTACCGGGACTAGCGCCTACGAGCAGTACTTC. As protein: CAISTGTSAYEQYF.

This clonotype was seen ten or more times. The rearrangement links TRBV13 to TRBJ2-5; 9 bases line up with TRBD2. Germline lookup yields CDR1 PRHDT and CDR2 FYEKMQ (reference sequence). V was pared by 0 bases and J by 4 bases, with 3 bases of the junction left unmatched. The CDR3 has 15 residues. The CDR3: CASSLGLAGLETQYF. CDR3 in DNA: TGTGCCAGCAGCTTAGGGCTAGCGGGGCTAGAGACCCAGTACTTC. The complete variable domain, with remaining parts taken from reference TRBV13 and TRBJ2-5, reads AAGVIQSPRHLIKEKRETATLKCYPIPRHDTVYWYQQGPGQDPQFLISFYEKMQSDKGSIPDRFSAQQFSDYHSELNMSSLELGDSALYFCASSLGLAGLETQYFGPGTRLLVL.

This clonotype occurred many times. The CDR3 sequence is CASSDLADPSYNEQFF. The DNA for the CDR3 is TGTGCCAGCAGCGATCTAGCGGACCCCTCCTACAATGAGCAGTTCTTC. This chain uses TRBV9 with TRBJ2-1, with 7 bases that match TRBD2. Trimming took 3 bases from V and 0 from J; bases not matched to a gene: 6. The CDR3 has 16 residues. Germline V lookup: CDR1 SGDLS, CDR2 YYNGEE.

The chain has TRBV15 and TRBJ2-3, with D possibly matching TRBD2 (5 bases). Trimming left V 1 base short and J 11 bases short, with 19 bases between. Germline V lookup: CDR1 LNHNV, CDR2 YYDKDF (reference sequence). The CDR3 consists of 15 residues. CDR3 coding DNA: TGTGCCACCAGCAGAGTCGCGGGCTCCTACAATGAGCAGTATTTT. It translates to CATSRVAGSYNEQYF.

This clonotype has more than one count but fewer than ten. This may be a read error, as it is one base from a much larger clone. The chain carries TRBV20-1 and TRBJ2-1, with D possibly matching TRBD2 (6 bases). Germline CDR1 reads DFQATT; CDR2 reads SNEGSKA (reference sequence). CDR3 size: 11 residues. The CDR3 reads CSASKGGEQSF. Written as DNA, the CDR3 is TGCAGTGCTTCAAAGGGAGGTGAGCAGTCCTTC.

This clonotype was seen a handful of times. Just one base apart from a much larger clone, this may be a read error. The chain couples TRBV6-5 to TRBJ2-7, with unresolved D. The CDR3 runs to 13 residues. Trimming left V 10 bases short and J 4 bases short, with 17 bases between. Per the germline V gene, CDR1 is MNHEY and CDR2 is SVGAGI. The CDR3 region has the DNA TGTGCCACCAAACAAGGGATTGATTACGAGCAGTACTTC. It codes for CATKQGIDYEQYF.

In regard to this clonotype: Sequence at one end of the junction differs from germline and may be a read error. J is TRBJ1-1 and V is TRBV5-4; TRBD1 matches 12 bases. The germline gives CDR1 SGHNT, CDR2 YYREEE (reference sequence). The CDR3 is 15 amino acids. The CDR3 here is CVSSFDRDRGRGAFF. The CDR3 nucleotides read TGTGTCAGCAGCTTTGACCGGGACAGGGGGCGGGGAGCTTTCTTT.